The 21 T cell receptor beta chains below come from one sample, sequenced in a study of blood T cells in healthy people across ages. A second about 6 to 12 cycle PCR used barcoded and J-beta primers. TCRdb used MiXCR to reprocess the 5' RACE reads, holding one entry per CDR3 protein. The sample holds some 1,800,000 distinct CDR3 sequences, about 39% seen once. The sequenced sample consisted of blood. The receptors here all came from a human donor in good health.

This clonotype was seen once. An end of the junction does not agree with germline; a read error may underlie this. V is TRBV27 and J is TRBJ2-1, with TRBD2 matching over 15 bases. The CDR3 runs to 18 residues. Germline CDR1 reads MNHEY; CDR2 reads SMNVEV (reference sequence). The CDR3 reads CASSSRTSGGASYNEQLF. In DNA, the CDR3 is TGTGCCAGCAGTTCTAGGACTAGCGGGGGGGCGTCCTACAATGAGCAGTTATTC.

The table lists this clonotype with a few counts. This chain connects TRBV5-1 to TRBJ2-1; D uncertain. The CDR3 has 14 amino acids. V was trimmed by 0 bases and J by 2 bases, leaving 6 bases between them. CDR1 SGHRS and CDR2 YFSETQ come from the germline V gene. CDR3: CASSLEQAYNEQFF. In DNA form, the CDR3 reads TGCGCCAGCAGCTTGGAGCAGGCCTACAATGAGCAGTTCTTC.

In its sample, this clonotype was seen a few times. This chain connects TRBV6-2 or TRBV6-3 to TRBJ1-1; weak D call: TRBD1 (5 bases). V lost 10 bases and J 2 bases, leaving 17 bases between the germline ends. Germline V gene lookup returns CDR1 MNHEY and CDR2 SVGEGT. This CDR3 region has 14 residues. Here the CDR3 reads CATNTGRGNTEAFF. DNA of the CDR3: TGTGCCACGAATACGGGAAGGGGTAACACTGAAGCTTTCTTT.

A note on this clonotype: A junction end diverges from the germline sequence, so it may reflect a read error. This chain connects TRBV4-1 to TRBJ2-5, with D unclear. The CDR3 has 13 amino acids. From germline, CDR1 is MGHRA and CDR2 YSYEKL. The CDR3 is CASSQVIKETRYF. As DNA, the CDR3 is TGCGCCAGCAGCCAAGTAATAAAAGAGACCCGGTACTTC.

This clonotype turned up a few times. J is TRBJ2-3 and V is TRBV2; weak D call: TRBD2 (6 bases). Germline V gene sequence: CDR1 SNHLY, CDR2 FYNNEI. V was pared by 8 bases and J by 6 bases, with 15 bases between. This CDR3 has 13 amino acids. CDR3 in amino acids: CASFPWAGDTQYF. As DNA, the CDR3 is TGTGCCAGCTTCCCGTGGGCGGGGGATACGCAGTATTTT.

The genes are TRBV20-1 and TRBJ1-6; a weak D match, TRBD1 (5 bases). Germline V gene data show CDR1 as DFQATT and CDR2 as SNEGSKA (reference sequence). The germline V and J ends were trimmed by 5 bases and 6 bases, with 14 bases remaining between them. CDR3 length: 14 residues. The CDR3 protein is CSARGGWGNSPLHF. CDR3 nucleotide sequence: TGCAGTGCTCGGGGGGGTTGGGGTAATTCACCCCTCCACTTT.

The chain couples TRBV20-1 to TRBJ2-4; no clear D. TRBJ2-5 matches the DNA end more closely, so the J call is doubtful. This CDR3 contains 12 residues. The germline V gene encodes CDR1 DFQATT and CDR2 SNEGSKA (reference sequence). The CDR3 is CSARGGAGTQYF. The CDR3 DNA follows: TGCAGTGCTAGAGGTGGCGCAGGGACCCAGTACTTC.

The V gene is TRBV29-1, the J gene TRBJ2-3; D unresolved. CDR1 is SQVTM, CDR2 ANQGSEA, per germline. V lost 4 bases to trimming and J lost 4 bases, with 15 bases between them. This CDR3 has 14 amino acids. Here the CDR3 reads CSVGWLRVADTQYF. The CDR3 coding sequence is TGCAGCGTTGGTTGGCTACGAGTCGCAGATACGCAGTATTTT.

Here the CDR3 reads CASSVGEGTGSYTF. The CDR3 bases are TGTGCCAGCAGCGTAGGTGAGGGGACCGGGTCGTACACCTTC. The V and J genes are TRBV9 and TRBJ1-2, with D tentatively TRBD1 (5 bases). CDR3 size: 14 residues. Per germline, CDR1 SGDLS and CDR2 YYNGEE. Deletions cut 0 bases from V and 11 bases from J, with 17 bases between. The whole variable domain, filled in from reference TRBV9 and TRBJ1-2, reads DSGVTQTPKHLITATGQRVTLRCSPRSGDLSVYWYQQSLDQGLQFLIQYYNGEERAKGNILERFSAQQFPDLHSELNLSSLELGDSALYFCASSVGEGTGSYTFGSGTRLTVV.

This clonotype was picked up many times. An end of the junction differs from the germline gene, which may be a read error. The rearrangement joins TRBV27 to TRBJ2-1, with D perhaps matching TRBD2 (5 bases). This CDR3 region has 15 residues. CDR1 and CDR2 (germline): MNHEY, SMNVEV (reference sequence). CDR3 region: CASSLGLATYNEQFF. The CDR3 nucleotides are TGCGCCAGCAGCTTGGGTCTAGCCACCTACAATGAGCAGTTCTTC.

Here the CDR3 reads CSAEKGKVSGEQYF. The CDR3 DNA reads as TGCAGTGCTGAAAAGGGGAAGGTATCGGGGGAGCAGTACTTC. This chain uses TRBV20-1 with TRBJ2-7, with D tentatively TRBD1 or TRBD2 (5 bases each). Trimming pared 5 bases from V and 7 bases from J, leaving 21 bases between. Per germline, CDR1 DFQATT and CDR2 SNEGSKA (reference sequence). CDR3 length: 14 amino acids.

This chain joins TRBV20-1 and TRBJ2-1; the match to TRBD2 covers 8 bases. Trimming took 3 bases from V and 5 from J; bases not matched to a gene: 6. Germline V lookup: CDR1 DFQATT, CDR2 SNEGSKA (reference sequence). The CDR3 consists of 14 residues. The DNA of the CDR3 is TGCAGTGCTAGTTTGGGACTAGGGGACAATGAGCAGTTCTTC. It translates to CSASLGLGDNEQFF.

The chain uses TRBV29-1 and TRBJ1-1; TRBD1 might be the D (6 bases). The CDR3 contains 13 residues. The V end lost 6 bases, the J end lost 5 bases, and 16 bases lay between the germline ends. Germline V gene lookup returns CDR1 SQVTM and CDR2 ANQGSEA. The CDR3: CSVTGPSGTEAFF. Here the CDR3 DNA reads TGCAGCGTGACAGGACCATCTGGAACTGAAGCTTTCTTT.

The V gene is TRBV4-1, the J gene TRBJ2-1; D is possibly TRBD1 (6 bases). V lost 1 base to trimming and J lost 5 bases, with 24 bases between them. The CDR3 totals 19 residues. CDR1 is MGHRA, CDR2 YSYEKL, per germline. In DNA form, the CDR3 reads TGCGCCAGCAGCCAAGTCGGCCAGGGGACGCAGGTTCTCCACAATGAGCAGTTCTTC. Translation: CASSQVGQGTQVLHNEQFF.

This clonotype came up many times. The CDR3 region is CASSPRLAGGNEQFF. For the CDR3, the DNA is TGTGCCAGCAGTCCTAGACTAGCGGGGGGCAATGAGCAGTTCTTC. The chain recombines TRBV6-2 or TRBV6-3 with TRBJ2-1; TRBD2 matches at 13 bases. The CDR3 is 15 amino acids. Trimming removed 5 bases from V and 6 bases from J; junction bases left unmatched: 4. Germline assignment: CDR1 MNHEY and CDR2 SVGEGT.

This chain connects TRBV10-3 to TRBJ1-1; a weak D match, TRBD1 (5 bases). This CDR3 has 12 residues. The germline CDR1 and CDR2 sequences are ENHRY and SYGVKD. Trimming took 6 bases from V and 1 from J, leaving 6 bases between them. The CDR3 region has the DNA TGTGCCATCAGGGGGGAGAACACTGAAGCTTTCTTT. It codes for CAIRGENTEAFF.

This chain uses TRBV28 with TRBJ2-1; perhaps TRBD1 as D (6 bases). The CDR3 sequence is 14 residues long. CDR1 is MDHEN and CDR2 is SYDVKM in the germline V gene. V dropped 6 bases and J dropped 3 bases, with 12 bases sitting between them. In nucleotides, the CDR3 is TGTGCCAGCAGGCACCGGGACAACTACAATGAGCAGTTCTTC. Residues: CASRHRDNYNEQFF.

The chain combines TRBV11-2 with TRBJ1-2; 10 positions match TRBD1. The J segment lost 6 bases and the V segment lost 3 bases, leaving 4 bases of the junction unmatched. Germline lookup yields CDR1 SGHAT and CDR2 FQNNGV. This CDR3 spans 14 amino acids. The CDR3 sequence: CASSLTGGYDGYTF. The DNA for the CDR3 is TGTGCCAGCAGCTTGACAGGGGGCTACGATGGCTACACCTTC.

Of note for this clonotype: An end of the junction does not agree with germline; a read error may underlie this. V usage is TRBV29-1 and J usage is TRBJ2-5; no definite D call. This CDR3 is built from 12 residues. Germline loops: CDR1 SQVTM, CDR2 ANQGSEA. CDR3 region: CSVEVRSETQYF. CDR3 nucleotide sequence: TGCAGCGTAGAAGTCCGGTCGGAGACCCAGTACTTC.

The rearrangement uses TRBV7-2 and TRBJ2-1; 13 bases are a match to TRBD2. Losses at the gene ends were 4 bases for V and 7 bases for J; bases not matched to a gene: 7. The CDR3 is made up of 16 amino acids. Germline V gene data show CDR1 as SGHTA and CDR2 as FQGNSA. CDR3 bases: TGTGCCAGCAGCTCAACTAGCGGGGGGGCCGAGAATGAGCAGTTCTTC. This codes for CASSSTSGGAENEQFF.

The CDR3 DNA reads as TGTGCCAGCAGCTCCGACACAGAGACTTCATATGGCTACACCTTC. Translation: CASSSDTETSYGYTF. The chain uses TRBV11-1 and TRBJ1-2; D unclear. Trimming shortened V by 4 bases and J by 5 bases, and 17 bases separated the two germline ends. CDR3 length: 15 residues. Looked up from germline, CDR1 is SGHAT and CDR2 is FQDESV (reference sequence).